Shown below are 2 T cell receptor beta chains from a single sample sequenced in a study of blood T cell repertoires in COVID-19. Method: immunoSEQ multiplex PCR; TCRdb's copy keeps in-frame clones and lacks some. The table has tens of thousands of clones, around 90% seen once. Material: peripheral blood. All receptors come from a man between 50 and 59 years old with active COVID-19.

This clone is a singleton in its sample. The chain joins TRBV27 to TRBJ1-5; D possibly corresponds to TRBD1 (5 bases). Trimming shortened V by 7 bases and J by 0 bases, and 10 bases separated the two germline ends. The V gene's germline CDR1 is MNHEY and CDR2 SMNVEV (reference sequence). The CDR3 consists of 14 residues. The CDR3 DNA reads TGTGCCAGCATTGGACAACATAGCAATCAGCCCCAGCATTTT. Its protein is CASIGQHSNQPQHF.

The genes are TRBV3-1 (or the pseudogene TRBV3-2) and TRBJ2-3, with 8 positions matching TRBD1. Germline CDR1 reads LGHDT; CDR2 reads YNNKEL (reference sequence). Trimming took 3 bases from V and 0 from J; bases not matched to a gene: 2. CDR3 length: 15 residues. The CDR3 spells CASSQRDRSTDTQYF. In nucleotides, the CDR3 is TGTGCCAGCAGCCAGCGGGACAGGAGCACAGATACGCAGTATTTT.